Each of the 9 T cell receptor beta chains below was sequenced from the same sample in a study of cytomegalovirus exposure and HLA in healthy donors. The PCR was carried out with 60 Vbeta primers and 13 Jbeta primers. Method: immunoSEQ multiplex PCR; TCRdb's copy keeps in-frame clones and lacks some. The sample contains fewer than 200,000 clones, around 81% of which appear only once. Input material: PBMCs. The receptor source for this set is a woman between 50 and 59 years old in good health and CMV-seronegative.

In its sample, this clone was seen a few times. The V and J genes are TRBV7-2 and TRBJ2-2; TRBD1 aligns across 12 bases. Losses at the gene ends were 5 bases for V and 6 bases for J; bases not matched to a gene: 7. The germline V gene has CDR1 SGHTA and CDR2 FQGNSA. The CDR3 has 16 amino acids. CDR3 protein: CASSPRDRGHPGELFF. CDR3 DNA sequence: TGTGCCAGCAGCCCCCGGGACAGGGGGCACCCCGGGGAGCTGTTTTTT.

The CDR3 region is CASSFDTSGGVYTDTQYF. DNA for the CDR3: TGTGCCAGCAGCTTTGACACTAGCGGGGGGGTCTACACAGATACGCAGTATTTT. The V gene is TRBV7-2, the J gene TRBJ2-3; 13 bases match TRBD2. V was clipped by 3 bases and J by 2 bases; unmatched bases: 8. Germline-derived CDR1 and CDR2 are SGHTA and FQGNSA. This CDR3 has 18 amino acids. The whole variable domain, filled in from reference TRBV7-2 and TRBJ2-3, reads GAGVSQSPSNKVTEKGKDVELRCDPISGHTALYWYRQSLGQGLEFLIYFQGNSAPDKSGLPSDRFSAERTGGSVSTLTIQRTQQEDSAVYLCASSFDTSGGVYTDTQYFGPGTRLTVL.

The CDR3, as DNA: TGTGCCGCCTCTACAGAGATCCCTGAAGCTTTCTTT. It codes for CAASTEIPEAFF. This chain connects TRBV10-3 to TRBJ1-1; no definite D call. Germline V gives CDR1 ENHRY, CDR2 SYGVKD. The CDR3 length is 12 residues. Trimming took 11 bases from V and 6 from J, leaving 16 bases between them.

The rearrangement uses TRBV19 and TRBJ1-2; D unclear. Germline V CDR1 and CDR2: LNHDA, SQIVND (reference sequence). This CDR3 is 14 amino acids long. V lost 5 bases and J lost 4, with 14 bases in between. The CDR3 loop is CASSPPAEFYGYTF. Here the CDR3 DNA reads TGTGCCAGTAGTCCTCCGGCGGAGTTCTATGGCTACACCTTC.

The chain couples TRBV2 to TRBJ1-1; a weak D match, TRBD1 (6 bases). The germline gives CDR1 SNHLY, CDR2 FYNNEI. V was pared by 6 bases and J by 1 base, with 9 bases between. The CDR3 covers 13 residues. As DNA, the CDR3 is TGTGCCAGCAGACAGGGTCCGAACACTGAAGCTTTCTTT. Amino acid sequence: CASRQGPNTEAFF.

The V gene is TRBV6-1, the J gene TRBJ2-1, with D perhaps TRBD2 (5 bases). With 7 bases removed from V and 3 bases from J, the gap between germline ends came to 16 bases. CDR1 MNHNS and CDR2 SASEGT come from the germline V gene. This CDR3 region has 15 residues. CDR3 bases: TGTGCCAGCATGAAGGACCCGAGGGTCTACAATGAGCAGTTCTTC. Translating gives CASMKDPRVYNEQFF.

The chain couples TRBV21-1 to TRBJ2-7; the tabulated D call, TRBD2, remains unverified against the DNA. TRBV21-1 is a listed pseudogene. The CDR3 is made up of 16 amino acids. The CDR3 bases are TGTGCCAGCAGCGGTCGGACTAGCGGGAGGGCAAGGGAGCAGTACTTC. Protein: CASSGRTSGRAREQYF.

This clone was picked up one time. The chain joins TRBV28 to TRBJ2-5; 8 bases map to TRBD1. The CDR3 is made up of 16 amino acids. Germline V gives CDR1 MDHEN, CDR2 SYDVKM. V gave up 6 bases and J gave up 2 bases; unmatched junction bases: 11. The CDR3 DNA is TGTGCCAGCAGCTTCCGGACAGGGCCACCTCAAGAGACCCAGTACTTC. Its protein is CASSFRTGPPQETQYF.

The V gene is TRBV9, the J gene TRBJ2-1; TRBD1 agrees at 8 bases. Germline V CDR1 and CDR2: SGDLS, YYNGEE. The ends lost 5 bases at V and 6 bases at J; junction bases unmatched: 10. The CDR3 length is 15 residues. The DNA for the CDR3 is TGTGCCAGCAGTCATCCGGGACAGGACCCCAATGAGCAGTTCTTC. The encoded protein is CASSHPGQDPNEQFF.